This T cell receptor beta chain was identified during a study of CD8+ T cells in alopecia areata. Study results and limitations: Affected lesional scalp, above all in alopecia totalis/universalis, was more clonal than normal scalp. Possibly as an HLA-related effect, TCR sharing across patients appeared less clear than in mice.

Specimens obtained from alopecia areata patients comprised lesional scalp punch biopsies and peripheral blood. A FACSAria was used to sort CD4+ and CD8+ T cells. These cells came from PBMCs. Extracted RNA was reverse transcribed, and the resulting cDNA served as sequencing template. Some clones are missing from TCRdb's copy, which holds only in-frame ones; the method was immunoSEQ multiplex PCR. The sample includes approximately 99,000 clones, about 60% of them seen just once. Notes on this clone: What it recognizes is unknown.

In germline, CDR1 is PRHDT, CDR2 FYEKMQ (reference sequence). The length of the CDR3 is 15 residues. The ends lost 5 bases at V and 2 bases at J; junction bases unmatched: 5. The sequence came from a human donor with alopecia areata. The V call is TRBV13, the J call TRBJ2-3; 9 bases align to TRBD1. Source material: NKG2D-low CD8+ T cells sorted from blood. The CDR3 coding sequence is TGTGCCAGCAGCCGGACAGGGGAGACCACAGATACGCAGTATTTT. It specifies CASSRTGETTDTQYF. The whole variable domain, remainder taken from reference TRBV13 and TRBJ2-3, is AAGVIQSPRHLIKEKRETATLKCYPIPRHDTVYWYQQGPGQDPQFLISFYEKMQSDKGSIPDRFSAQQFSDYHSELNMSSLELGDSALYFCASSRTGETTDTQYFGPGTRLTVL.